The rows below give T cell receptor beta chains drawn from one sample of a study of a mutant IDH1 vaccine in newly diagnosed glioma. Only in-frame clones appear in the TCRdb table, and some are missing; sequencing was by immunoSEQ multiplex PCR. In the table there are about 38,000 clones, roughly 89% of which are singletons. The source material was PBMCs, sampled from a glioma patient treated with radiotherapy, temozolomide or both. The receptors were sampled from a young man with glioma. Each CDR3 is given with its conserved first and last residue. D genes are given only for firm matches. Clone sizes are given selectively: once, few, many, or a class where the clone is expanded.

>.|.|TRBJ1-1|TRBV18
TGTGCCAGCTCACCACAGGGGACGGTGAACACTGAAGCTTTCTTT
CASSPQGTVNTEAFF
>.|.|TRBJ1-2|TRBV9
TGTGCCAGCAGCGTTGGGGGGAACTATGGCTACACCTTC
CASSVGGNYGYTF
>.|.|TRBJ1-5|TRBV2
TGTGCCAGCAGTGTACAGGGCGTCCATCAGCCCCAGCATTTT
CASSVQGVHQPQHF
>few|TRBD2|TRBJ2-1|TRBV19
TGTGCCAGTAGGCTAGCGGGGGCCAATGAGCAGTTCTTC
CASRLAGANEQFF
>.|.|TRBJ2-7|TRBV29-1
TGCAGCGTTGAACGCCTACAGGGCTCCGAGCAGTACTTC
CSVERLQGSEQYF
>.|TRBD1|TRBJ2-2|TRBV19
TGTGCCAGTAGCTCGCCCGCCCTGAGGGCAGGGGGCGGCGGGGAGCTGTTTTTT
CASSSPALRAGGGGELFF
>.|.|TRBJ1-5|TRBV19
TGTGCCAGTATGGCGGAGCCGGGATCGCCCCAGCATTTT
CASMAEPGSPQHF
>.|.|TRBJ1-2|TRBV1
TGCACCAGCAGTCAAACAGGGAGTACTAACTATGGCTACACCTTC
CTSSQTGSTNYGYTF
>.|.|TRBJ2-1|TRBV19
TGTGCCAGTAGTATCGAGCGGTCCTCCTACAATGAGCAGTTCTTC
CASSIERSSYNEQFF
>.|.|TRBJ1-2|TRBV28
TGTGCCAGCACATTTAGGACGGGGGATGGCTACACCTTC
CASTFRTGDGYTF
>.|.|TRBJ1-2|TRBV6-5
TGTGCCAGCAGTTACTCTAAGTGGGGCAGGGGAGGAGGCTACACCTTC
CASSYSKWGRGGGYTF
>.|TRBD2|TRBJ2-1|TRBV30
TGTGCCTGGAGCGAGACTAGCGGGAGGGCACGCAATGAGCAGTTCTTC
CAWSETSGRARNEQFF
>.|.|TRBJ2-1|TRBV19
TGTGCCAGTAGTATGTTCCTCTACAATGAGCAGTTCTTC
CASSMFLYNEQFF
>.|.|TRBJ1-1|TRBV19
TGTGCCAGTAGTACGTGGAACACTGAAGCTTTCTTT
CASSTWNTEAFF
>.|.|TRBJ2-2|TRBV6-6
TGTGCCAGCAGTTACGAGCGATTGAACACCGGGGAGCTGTTTTTT
CASSYERLNTGELFF
>once|TRBD1|TRBJ1-5|TRBV2
TGTGCCAGCAGGGGGACAGGAGGACACAATCAGCCCCAGCATTTT
CASRGTGGHNQPQHF
>.|TRBD1|TRBJ1-2|TRBV10-3
TGTGCCATCAGTGAACCGGGACAGGGGGTTCCCAGGGGCACCTTC
CAISEPGQGVPRGTF
>.|TRBD1|TRBJ2-5|TRBV10-3
TGTGCCATCAGTGAGGGACAGGGGTTGGAGACCCAGTACTTC
CAISEGQGLETQYF
>.|.|TRBJ1-1|TRBV7-2
TGTGCCAGCAGCTTAGCCGGGGGGGGGTACACTGAAGCTTTCTTT
CASSLAGGGYTEAFF
>.|.|TRBJ1-5|TRBV19
TGTGCCAGCTCCCCCTTTGCGAGCAATCAGCCCCAGCATTTT
CASSPFASNQPQHF
>.|.|TRBJ1-5|TRBV2
TGTGCCAGCAGTTTAGCTAGCAATCAGCCCCAGCATTTT
CASSLASNQPQHF
>.|.|TRBJ2-7|TRBV6-5
TGTGCCAGCAGTCCCCAACAGGGACCGTACGAGCAGTACTTC
CASSPQQGPYEQYF
>.|.|TRBJ1-2|TRBV6-5
TGTGCCAGCGCCGACAGAGGGGAAGGCTACACCTTC
CASADRGEGYTF
>once|.|TRBJ2-2|TRBV6-6
TGTGCCAGCAGTTACATGGCAGGAAACACCGGGGAGCTGTTTTTT
CASSYMAGNTGELFF
>.|.|TRBJ1-5|TRBV25-1
TGTGCCAGCAGTGACCGACCCGGACAGCCGAATCAGCCCCAGCATTTT
CASSDRPGQPNQPQHF
>.|.|TRBJ2-7|TRBV5-1
TGCGCCAGCAGCTTGGGGACTACCACTCAGGAGCAGTACTTC
CASSLGTTTQEQYF
>.|.|TRBJ1-1|TRBV9
TGTGCCAGCAGCGTAGAGGAGGGACATCGGGGCACTGAAGCTTTCTTT
CASSVEEGHRGTEAFF
>.|TRBD1|TRBJ1-6|TRBV30
TGTGCCTGGACCCGGGACAGTCATAATTCACCCCTCCACTTT
CAWTRDSHNSPLHF
>.|TRBD2|TRBJ2-3|TRBV7-2
TGTGCCAGCAGCGGACCGGGACTAGCGGGAGTGGGGAGTACGCAGTATTTT
CASSGPGLAGVGSTQYF
>.|.|TRBJ1-5|TRBV15
TGTGCCACCAGCAGAGAGACGGCGCGCGGCAATCAGCCCCAGCATTTT
CATSRETARGNQPQHF
>.|.|TRBJ1-5|TRBV2
TGTGCCAGCAGTGTCCAGGACGGTCAGCCCCAGCATTTT
CASSVQDGQPQHF
>.|.|TRBJ1-6|TRBV25-1
TGTGCCAGCAGTGCAGGGACGTGGGGAAATTCACCCCTCCACTTT
CASSAGTWGNSPLHF
>.|TRBD1|TRBJ1-1|TRBV2
TGTGCCAGCAGTGATCCTGACAGGGTGTGGAGCACTGAAGCTTTCTTT
CASSDPDRVWSTEAFF
>.|TRBD1|TRBJ1-2|TRBV27
TGTGCCAGCCATCCGAGGGGGACAGGGGGCACCTATGGCTACACCTTC
CASHPRGTGGTYGYTF
>.|.|TRBJ2-1|TRBV7-6
TGTGCCAGCAGCTTATTCCCCGGTAATGAGCAGTTCTTC
CASSLFPGNEQFF
>once|.|TRBJ2-1|TRBV4-2
TGTGCCAGCAGCCAATCGACAGGAGTCGATTACAATGAGCAGTTCTTC
CASSQSTGVDYNEQFF
>.|.|TRBJ2-7|TRBV18
TGTGCCAGCTCACCAGGGACCAGTGGGGTCTACGAGCAGTACTTC
CASSPGTSGVYEQYF
>.|.|TRBJ2-1|TRBV2
TGTGCCAGCAGAGGACTGCAGGTCCATGAGCAGTTCTTC
CASRGLQVHEQFF
>.|.|TRBJ1-1|TRBV27
TGTGCCAGCAGTTCAGGGGTCACTGAAGCTTTCTTT
CASSSGVTEAFF
>.|TRBD1|TRBJ1-4|TRBV5-5
TGTGCCAGCAGCATAACAGGGGCCGTAGGGGAAAAACTGTTTTTT
CASSITGAVGEKLFF
>once|.|TRBJ1-2|TRBV28
TGTGCCAGCACCGCCAGGGTGGGAAATGGCTACACCTTC
CASTARVGNGYTF
>.|TRBD1|TRBJ1-4|TRBV10-3
TGTGCCAGTAACCCGGGACAGGGGGAAAGGAGTGAAAAACTGTTTTTT
CASNPGQGERSEKLFF
>.|.|TRBJ1-1|TRBV7-2
TGTGCCAGCAGCCTTACCGGCAAGACGAACACTGAAGCTTTCTTT
CASSLTGKTNTEAFF
>.|.|TRBJ2-5|TRBV5-4
TGTGCCAGCAGCAACGACCCCGCTGGAGCCCAGTACTTC
CASSNDPAGAQYF
>.|.|TRBJ2-3|TRBV7-2
TGTGCCAGCAGCTTCTCAGGGACAGATACGCAGTATTTT
CASSFSGTDTQYF
>once|.|TRBJ1-1|TRBV7-9
TGTGCCAGCAGCTTTCGGGACCCAACGGTCGGTACTGAAGCTTTCTTT
CASSFRDPTVGTEAFF
>once|.|TRBJ2-7|TRBV6-1
TGTGCCAGCATGAGGCGCTACGAGCAGTACTTC
CASMRRYEQYF
>.|.|TRBJ1-3|TRBV30
TGTGCCTGGAGTGTTTCAGACGAGGACACCATATATTTT
CAWSVSDEDTIYF
>.|.|TRBJ1-1|TRBV27
TGTGCCAGTTCCCTCCAGGGGAACACTGAAGCTTTCTTT
CASSLQGNTEAFF
>.|.|TRBJ2-7|TRBV25-1
TGTGCCAGCAGGGGGCGCAGGGGAAACGAGCAGTACTTC
CASRGRRGNEQYF
>.|.|TRBJ2-2|TRBV6-5
TGTGCCAGCAGTTACCGACAAGGGGGCACCGGGGAGCTGTTTTTT
CASSYRQGGTGELFF
>.|TRBD2|TRBJ2-7|TRBV6-5
TGTGCCAGCAGTTCTAGCGGGGGGATCTACGAGCAGTACTTC
CASSSSGGIYEQYF
>.|.|TRBJ1-1|TRBV6-5
TGTGCCAGCAGTTACGGCCAGGTGAACACTGAAGCTTTCTTT
CASSYGQVNTEAFF
>once|.|TRBJ1-5|TRBV7-2
TGTGCCAGCAGCTTGGTTTCGGGGTCGGGACAGCCCCAGCATTTT
CASSLVSGSGQPQHF
>.|TRBD1|TRBJ2-7|TRBV9
TGTGCCAGCAGCGTAGGGAACAGGGGTGGAAACGAGCAGTACTTC
CASSVGNRGGNEQYF
>.|TRBD1|TRBJ1-1|TRBV2
TGTGCCAGCTGCGGACAGGGGAACACTGAAGCTTTCTTT
CASCGQGNTEAFF
>.|TRBD1|TRBJ1-4|TRBV6-5
TGTGCCAGCAGTTACGACGGCAGGACAGGTGAAAAACTGTTTTTT
CASSYDGRTGEKLFF
>few|.|TRBJ2-5|TRBV4-3
TGCGCCAGCAGCCAAGAGAGGTGGGGGGAGACCCAGTACTTC
CASSQERWGETQYF
>.|.|TRBJ1-4|TRBV5-6
TGTGCCAGCAGACAGGGAGGGGGTGAAAAACTGTTTTTT
CASRQGGGEKLFF